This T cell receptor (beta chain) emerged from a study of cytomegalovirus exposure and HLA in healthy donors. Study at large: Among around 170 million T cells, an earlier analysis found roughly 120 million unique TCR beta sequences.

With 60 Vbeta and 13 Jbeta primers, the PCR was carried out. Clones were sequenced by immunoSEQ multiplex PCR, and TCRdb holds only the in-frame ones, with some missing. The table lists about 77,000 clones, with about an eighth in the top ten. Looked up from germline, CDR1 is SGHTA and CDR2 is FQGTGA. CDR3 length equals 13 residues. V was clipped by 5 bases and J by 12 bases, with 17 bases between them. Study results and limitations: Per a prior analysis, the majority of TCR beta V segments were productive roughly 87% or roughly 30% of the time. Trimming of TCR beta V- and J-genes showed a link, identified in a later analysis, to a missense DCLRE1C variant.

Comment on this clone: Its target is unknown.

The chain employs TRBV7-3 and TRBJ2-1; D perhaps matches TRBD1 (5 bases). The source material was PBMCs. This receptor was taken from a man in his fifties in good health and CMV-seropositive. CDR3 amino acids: CASSPSRSTAQFF. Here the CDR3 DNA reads TGTGCCAGCAGCCCGTCACGCTCGACAGCGCAGTTCTTC.